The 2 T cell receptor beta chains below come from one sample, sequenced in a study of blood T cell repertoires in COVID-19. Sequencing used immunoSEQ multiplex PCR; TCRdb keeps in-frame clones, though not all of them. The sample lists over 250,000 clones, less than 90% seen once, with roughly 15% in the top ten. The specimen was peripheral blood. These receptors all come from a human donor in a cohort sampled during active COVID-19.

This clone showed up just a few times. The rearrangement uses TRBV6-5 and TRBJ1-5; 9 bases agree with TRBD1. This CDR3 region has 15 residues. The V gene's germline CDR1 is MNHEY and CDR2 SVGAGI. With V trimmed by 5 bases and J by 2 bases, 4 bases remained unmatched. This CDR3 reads CASSTGGSGNQPQHF. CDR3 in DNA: TGTGCCAGCAGTACAGGGGGCAGTGGCAATCAGCCCCAGCATTTT.

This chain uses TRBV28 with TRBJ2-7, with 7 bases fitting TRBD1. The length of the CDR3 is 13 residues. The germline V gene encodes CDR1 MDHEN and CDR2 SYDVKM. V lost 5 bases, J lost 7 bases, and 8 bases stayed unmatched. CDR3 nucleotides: TGTGCCAGCAGTGGGGACAGTAAGGAGGAGCAGTACTTC. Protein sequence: CASSGDSKEEQYF.